The 21 T cell receptor beta chains given below trace back to one sample, sequenced in a study of T-cell reconstitution after alpha-beta-depleted transplantation in children. The TCRbeta library incorporated unique molecular identifiers. MiXCR was run by TCRdb on the PCR reads, yielding one entry per CDR3 protein. The sample lists hundreds of thousands of distinct CDR3 sequences, 9.9% occurring once. The sample was PBMCs from the stem cell graft donor, taken from the stem cell graft. Every receptor here comes from a human donor who donated a stem cell graft to a child with SCID.

The chain couples TRBV7-9 to TRBJ2-5; TRBD1 might be the D (6 bases). Per germline, CDR1 SEHNR and CDR2 FQNEAQ (reference sequence). The CDR3 length is 14 residues. Trimming took 6 bases from V and 5 from J, leaving 16 bases between them. The DNA for the CDR3 is TGTGCCAGCAGTGTACAGGGCTTCGAGGAGACCCAGTACTTC. This codes for CASSVQGFEETQYF.

The table lists this clonotype with many counts. The chain combines TRBV12-3 or TRBV12-4 with TRBJ2-3, with D perhaps matching TRBD1 (5 bases). V lost 3 bases and J 5 bases, leaving 15 bases between the germline ends. The CDR3 is 15 residues long. The CDR3 bases are TGTGCCAGCAGTTTGGGTGATCGCACAGGAGATACGCAGTATTTT. Translated: CASSLGDRTGDTQYF.

The chain joins TRBV29-1 to TRBJ2-1; TRBD2 is a possible D gene (5 bases). V was trimmed by 7 bases and J by 7 bases, leaving 17 bases between them. This CDR3 spans 13 amino acids. The germline gives CDR1 SQVTM, CDR2 ANQGSEA. The CDR3 sequence is CSATALSGNEQFF. The CDR3 DNA is TGCAGCGCTACAGCGCTTTCGGGGAATGAGCAGTTCTTC.

The chain joins TRBV5-6 to TRBJ2-4; D uncertain. Between the trimmed V and J ends, which lost 4 bases and 0 bases, there was a span of 8 bases. Germline lookup yields CDR1 SGHDT and CDR2 YYEEEE. The CDR3 has 14 residues. CDR3 sequence (DNA): TGTGCCAGCAGCGGAACATCAGCCAAAAACATTCAGTACTTC. This sequence encodes CASSGTSAKNIQYF.

This clonotype appeared many times. The chain couples TRBV6-5 to TRBJ1-2; D gene uncertain. The V and J ends lost 2 bases and 1 base respectively, with 8 bases between them. The CDR3 runs 14 residues. CDR1 MNHEY and CDR2 SVGAGI come from the germline V gene. The CDR3 DNA is TGTGCCAGCAGTTACGGCAGGAATAACTATGGCTACACCTTC. This codes for CASSYGRNNYGYTF.

The table lists this clonotype with a few counts. The V and J genes are TRBV20-1 and TRBJ2-3; D gene ambiguous. Germline CDR1 reads DFQATT; CDR2 reads SNEGSKA (reference sequence). Between the trimmed V and J ends, which lost 8 bases and 0 bases, there was a span of 15 bases. The CDR3 spans 14 residues. The CDR3 bases are TGCAGTACCCGGACGCCGAGGAGCACAGATACGCAGTATTTT. It encodes CSTRTPRSTDTQYF.

This clonotype came up many times. The chain employs TRBV6-5 and TRBJ1-1; D is uncertain. Per germline, CDR1 MNHEY and CDR2 SVGAGI. The CDR3 has 14 amino acids. The V gene lost 0 bases and the J gene lost 3 bases, with 8 bases spanning the gap. The CDR3 bases are TGTGCCAGCAGTTACTCGAGGTATGACACTGAAGCTTTCTTT. Translated: CASSYSRYDTEAFF.

This clonotype is a singleton in its sample. A much bigger clone sits one base away, suggesting this may be a read error. The V gene is TRBV3-1, the J gene TRBJ2-5; 7 bases agree with TRBD2. In germline, CDR1 is LGHDT, CDR2 YNNKEL (reference sequence). CDR3 size: 17 residues. The trim removed 1 base at V and 4 bases at J, leaving 12 bases unmatched. The CDR3 here is CASSQGLAAQKGETQYF. DNA of the CDR3: TGTGCCAGCAGCCAAGGACTAGCAGCCCAAAAGGGAGAGACCCAGTACTTC.

This clonotype has more than one count but fewer than ten. The genes are TRBV29-1 and TRBJ2-1; D may be TRBD1 (6 bases). Germline values: CDR1 SQVTM, CDR2 ANQGSEA. Trimming removed 3 bases from V and 5 bases from J, with 11 bases in between. The CDR3 covers 13 residues. The CDR3 reads CSVDRTANNEQFF. Written as DNA, the CDR3 is TGCAGCGTTGACCGGACAGCGAACAATGAGCAGTTCTTC.

This clonotype was counted only a few times. The CDR3 here is CASSWLERGGRTDTQYF. As DNA, the CDR3 is TGTGCCAGCAGTTGGTTGGAACGGGGGGGCCGAACAGATACGCAGTATTTT. The V and J genes are TRBV12-3 or TRBV12-4 and TRBJ2-3, with 8 bases fitting TRBD2. The V and J ends lost 4 bases and 3 bases, in that order; junction bases with no gene match: 12. This CDR3 is 17 amino acids long.

This clonotype appeared many times. The chain employs TRBV12-3 or TRBV12-4 and TRBJ1-1; TRBD1 is a possible D gene (6 bases). The CDR3 consists of 13 residues. The V end lost 5 bases, the J end lost 2 bases, and 9 bases lay between the germline ends. CDR3 region: CASSRTANTEAFF. In nucleotides, the CDR3 is TGTGCCAGCAGTAGGACAGCCAACACTGAAGCTTTCTTT.

J is TRBJ2-3 and V is TRBV6-1, with 8 positions matching TRBD1. This CDR3 spans 17 amino acids. The V and J ends lost 4 bases and 4 bases, in that order; junction bases with no gene match: 13. Germline CDR1 reads MNHNS; CDR2 reads SASEGT. CDR3 region: CASSGNAGGAVADTQYF. The DNA of the CDR3 is TGTGCCAGCAGTGGAAATGCAGGGGGCGCAGTAGCAGATACGCAGTATTTT.

The chain carries TRBV29-1 and TRBJ2-2, with D possibly TRBD1 on 5 matching bases. The CDR3 is 13 residues long. CDR1 is SQVTM, CDR2 ANQGSEA, per germline. Trimming removed 4 bases at V and 3 bases at J, with 9 bases between. This CDR3 is CSVGFRDTGELFF. In DNA form, the CDR3 reads TGCAGCGTTGGGTTCAGGGACACCGGGGAGCTGTTTTTT.

The chain links TRBV11-2 to TRBJ1-2; no firm D call. There are 13 residues in the CDR3. V gave up 5 bases and J gave up 7 bases, with 14 bases separating them. CDR1 is SGHAT, CDR2 FQNNGV, per germline. The CDR3 is CASSPRALSGYTF. The CDR3 coding sequence is TGTGCCAGCAGCCCAAGGGCGTTAAGTGGCTACACCTTC. Combining the CDR3 with reference TRBV11-2 and TRBJ1-2 gives the whole variable domain EAGVAQSPRYKIIEKRQSVAFWCNPISGHATLYWYQQILGQGPKLLIQFQNNGVVDDSQLPKDRFSAERLKGVDSTLKIQPAKLEDSAVYLCASSPRALSGYTFGSGTRLTVV.

There are a few counts of this clonotype. V and J are TRBV10-3 and TRBJ1-2; no clear D. The germline V and J ends were trimmed by 2 bases and 8 bases, with 9 bases remaining between them. Germline V gives CDR1 ENHRY, CDR2 SYGVKD. The CDR3 length is 12 residues. The CDR3 DNA reads TGTGCCATCAGTGAGACCGACGGCGGCTACACCTTC. Amino acid sequence: CAISETDGGYTF.

The chain has TRBV4-1 and TRBJ2-7, with a tentative D call TRBD1 (6 bases). The V gene lost 4 bases and the J gene lost 3 bases, with 10 bases spanning the gap. Germline V gives CDR1 MGHRA, CDR2 YSYEKL. This CDR3 is 13 amino acids long. The CDR3 loop is CASSRTDLYEQYF. In DNA, the CDR3 is TGCGCCAGCAGCCGGACAGATCTCTACGAGCAGTACTTC.

Concerning this clonotype itself: Possible read error: a much larger clone is one base away. V gene TRBV27 combines with J gene TRBJ2-2; D not resolved. V gave up 5 bases and J gave up 10 bases, with 11 bases separating them. The CDR3 spans 12 residues. Germline CDR1 reads MNHEY; CDR2 reads SMNVEV (reference sequence). The CDR3 bases are TGTGCCAGCAGTCCAGGAGTGCTGGAGCTGTTTTTT. This encodes CASSPGVLELFF.

This clonotype was seen at least ten times. This sequence joins TRBV20-1 and TRBJ1-2; TRBD1 might be the D (6 bases). Germline-derived CDR1 and CDR2 are DFQATT and SNEGSKA (reference sequence). V was pared by 6 bases and J by 2 bases, with 13 bases between. The CDR3 totals 13 residues. CDR3 DNA sequence: TGCAGTGCGCCACGACAGGAGAACTATGGCTACACCTTC. It codes for CSAPRQENYGYTF.

The table lists this clonotype with a few counts. The CDR3 DNA follows: TGTGCCAGCAGCCCAGCGACAGGGAACTATGGCTACACCTTC. Its translation: CASSPATGNYGYTF. The chain employs TRBV7-9 and TRBJ1-2; 7 positions agree with TRBD1. The CDR3 runs to 14 residues. V was clipped by 5 bases and J by 2 bases; unmatched bases: 5. Looked up from germline, CDR1 is SEHNR and CDR2 is FQNEAQ (reference sequence).

This clonotype has more than one count but fewer than ten. V gene TRBV6-1 combines with J gene TRBJ2-7; possibly TRBD2 for D (7 bases). The V end was cut by 5 bases, the J end by 3 bases, with 17 bases between. The CDR3 covers 15 residues. Per germline, CDR1 MNHNS and CDR2 SASEGT. CDR3 in DNA: TGTGCCAGCAGTCCGGGGAGGGGGACCCTCTACGAGCAGTACTTC. Amino acid sequence: CASSPGRGTLYEQYF.

This chain joins TRBV12-3 or TRBV12-4 and TRBJ2-1, with 7 bases that match TRBD1. This CDR3 has 14 amino acids. V lost 5 bases and J lost 3; bases outside the gene matches: 4. This CDR3 reads CASSTGTDYNEQFF. The CDR3 region has the DNA TGTGCCAGCAGTACGGGGACAGACTACAATGAGCAGTTCTTC.